These T cell receptor beta chains were read from a single sample in a study of shared clonotypes between healthy human individuals. Clones were read by immunoSEQ multiplex PCR, and TCRdb kept only the in-frame ones, dropping some. The sample lists a few million clones; roughly nine tenths were seen once. Material: naive CD4+ T cells sorted from blood. All receptors come from a man aged 18 to 30 in good health. The CDR3 runs from the conserved cysteine through the conserved F or W. The order of the fields is clone size, D gene, V gene, J gene, CDR3 DNA, CDR3 protein. A D gene is named only where the DNA matches it firmly. Size values are once, few and many counts, or a class for expanded clones, and some rows have none.

clone size: .; D gene: TRBD2; V gene: TRBV7-2; J gene: TRBJ2-5; CDR3 DNA: TGTGCCAGCAGCAAGGGACTAGCGGGGGATGAGACCCAGTACTTC; CDR3 protein: CASSKGLAGDETQYF
clone size: .; D gene: .; V gene: TRBV5-1; J gene: TRBJ1-2; CDR3 DNA: TGCGCCAGCAGCTTGGACACAAACTATGGCTACACCTTC; CDR3 protein: CASSLDTNYGYTF
clone size: .; D gene: .; V gene: TRBV10-3; J gene: TRBJ1-5; CDR3 DNA: TGTGCCATCAGTGAGTCAGGGGGGAACAATCAGCCCCAGCATTTT; CDR3 protein: CAISESGGNNQPQHF
clone size: .; D gene: TRBD2; V gene: TRBV6-6; J gene: TRBJ2-7; CDR3 DNA: TGTGCCAGCAGTCGGACTAGCGGCTCCTACGAGCAGTACTTC; CDR3 protein: CASSRTSGSYEQYF
clone size: .; D gene: TRBD1; V gene: TRBV23-1; J gene: TRBJ2-7; CDR3 DNA: TGCGCCAGCGGGAAGGGACAGGGTTGGAGCTCCTACGAGCAGTACTTC; CDR3 protein: CASGKGQGWSSYEQYF
clone size: .; D gene: .; V gene: TRBV28; J gene: TRBJ1-1; CDR3 DNA: TGTGCCAGCGGAGGCGGGGGGAACACTGAAGCTTTCTTT; CDR3 protein: CASGGGGNTEAFF
clone size: .; D gene: .; V gene: TRBV27; J gene: TRBJ2-1; CDR3 DNA: TGTGCCAGCAGTATTGGGCCTCAGAAATACAATGAGCAGTTCTTC; CDR3 protein: CASSIGPQKYNEQFF
clone size: once; D gene: .; V gene: TRBV7-2; J gene: TRBJ2-5; CDR3 DNA: TGTGCCAGCAGCTACTCGGTGGCCCAAGAGACCCAGTACTTC; CDR3 protein: CASSYSVAQETQYF
clone size: few; D gene: TRBD1; V gene: TRBV9; J gene: TRBJ1-5; CDR3 DNA: TGTGCCAGCAGCGTCTCCGACAGGGGGAGCAATCAGCCCCAGCATTTT; CDR3 protein: CASSVSDRGSNQPQHF
clone size: .; D gene: .; V gene: TRBV28; J gene: TRBJ1-5; CDR3 DNA: TGTGCCAGCAGTCTTGGAGGGACGGGTCAGCCCCAGCATTTT; CDR3 protein: CASSLGGTGQPQHF
clone size: .; D gene: .; V gene: TRBV2; J gene: TRBJ1-1; CDR3 DNA: TGTGCCAGCAGTGAAGCGGGGGGAACTGAAGCTTTCTTT; CDR3 protein: CASSEAGGTEAFF
clone size: .; D gene: .; V gene: TRBV7-9; J gene: TRBJ2-7; CDR3 DNA: TGTGCCAGCAGCTTAGGGGCCAGGGCTGACGAGCAGTACTTC; CDR3 protein: CASSLGARADEQYF
clone size: .; D gene: .; V gene: TRBV10-3; J gene: TRBJ1-1; CDR3 DNA: TGTGCCATCCCAGTCCCCCCGGACACCAAAGCTTTCTTT; CDR3 protein: CAIPVPPDTKAFF
clone size: .; D gene: .; V gene: TRBV5-5; J gene: TRBJ1-1; CDR3 DNA: TGTGCCAGCAGCTTGTCCGGGGGCGTGAACACTGAAGCTTTCTTT; CDR3 protein: CASSLSGGVNTEAFF
clone size: .; D gene: TRBD2; V gene: TRBV15; J gene: TRBJ2-7; CDR3 DNA: TGTGCCACCAGCAGGGGGGTTGGACTAGCGGGGCCCTACGAGCAGTACTTC; CDR3 protein: CATSRGVGLAGPYEQYF
clone size: .; D gene: .; V gene: TRBV9; J gene: TRBJ2-1; CDR3 DNA: TGTGCCAGCAGCGTAGACGGGGGCCAATACAATGAGCAGTTCTTC; CDR3 protein: CASSVDGGQYNEQFF
clone size: .; D gene: .; V gene: TRBV5-1; J gene: TRBJ1-4; CDR3 DNA: TGCGCCAGCAGCTTTGACAGCTTAAATGAAAAACTGTTTTTT; CDR3 protein: CASSFDSLNEKLFF